The 24 T cell receptor beta chains below all came from one sample that was sequenced in a study of CD8 T cells in ankylosing spondylitis. Whole-study results and caveats: Blood from ankylosing spondylitis patients appeared to carry a characteristic roughly eight-variant TCR beta motif.

TCRdb re-called the 5' RACE reads with MiXCR, one entry per CDR3 protein. This sample yields hundreds of thousands of distinct CDR3 sequences, of which about 10% are seen a single time; 0.51% belongs to the top ten. The antigens for these receptors are not known. Sequenced material: blood, either unsorted or a sorted T cell fraction (not recorded which). These receptors came from a male donor with ankylosing spondylitis.

The chain joins TRBV29-1 to TRBJ2-3; 8 nucleotides match TRBD2. This CDR3 comprises 12 residues. The germline CDR1 and CDR2 sequences are SQVTM and ANQGSEA. Germline trimming cut 7 bases from V and 9 bases from J; bases unmatched to any gene: 9. CDR3 sequence: CSAGGAGSTQYF. Here the CDR3 DNA reads TGCAGCGCCGGGGGGGCCGGGTCGACGCAGTATTTT.

This clonotype was observed at least ten times. This chain links TRBV5-1 with TRBJ2-7; TRBD1 aligns across 8 bases. V shed 3 bases, J shed 5 bases, and the junction held 7 bases outside the gene matches. The germline gives CDR1 SGHRS, CDR2 YFSETQ. This CDR3 spans 14 amino acids. The chain's CDR3 is CASSYGQGGDEQYF. CDR3 in DNA: TGCGCCAGCAGCTATGGACAGGGAGGCGACGAGCAGTACTTC.

The V and J genes are TRBV18 and TRBJ2-1; D is possibly TRBD2 (6 bases). Trimming took 4 bases from V and 10 from J, leaving 14 bases between them. The CDR3 contains 13 residues. The germline V gene encodes CDR1 KGHSH and CDR2 LQKENI. CDR3 DNA sequence: TGTGCCAGCTCACAACTACCGGGAGTCGAGCAGTTCTTC. Translation: CASSQLPGVEQFF.

The rearrangement links TRBV5-1 to TRBJ2-3; possible D gene TRBD1, 5 bases. Trimming took off 0 bases at V and 1 base at J, with 6 bases between the two ends. CDR1 SGHRS and CDR2 YFSETQ come from the germline V gene. The CDR3 extends over 14 amino acids. The DNA of the CDR3 is TGCGCCAGCAGCTTGGCAGGGTGCACAGATACGCAGTATTTT. Its translation: CASSLAGCTDTQYF.

This clonotype has more than one count but fewer than ten. The rearrangement links TRBV5-5 to TRBJ2-3; D is unresolved. The CDR3 is 13 residues long. Per germline, CDR1 SGHKS and CDR2 YYEKEE (reference sequence). V lost 6 bases to trimming and J lost 0 bases, with 8 bases between them. CDR3 loop: CASTTRSTDTQYF. Here the CDR3 DNA reads TGTGCCAGCACTACGCGGAGCACAGATACGCAGTATTTT.

This clonotype occurred many times. This chain connects TRBV29-1 to TRBJ2-6, with TRBD1 identical over 8 bases. This CDR3 comprises 16 residues. The germline CDR1 and CDR2 sequences are SQVTM and ANQGSEA. With 2 bases clipped from V and 1 base from J, the junction kept 4 bases outside the gene matches. As DNA, the CDR3 is TGCAGCGTTGAATGGGACAGGCCTTCTGGGGCCAACGTCCTGACTTTC. Its protein is CSVEWDRPSGANVLTF.

This clonotype came up a few times. The rearrangement links TRBV7-2 to TRBJ1-2; 7 nucleotides agree with TRBD1. Germline V gene data show CDR1 as SGHTA and CDR2 as FQGNSA. This CDR3 comprises 13 residues. Trimming removed 5 bases from V and 8 bases from J; junction bases left unmatched: 8. CDR3 region: CASSNTGEGGYTF. CDR3 bases: TGTGCCAGCAGCAACACAGGGGAAGGGGGCTACACCTTC.

About this clonotype itself: With a much larger clone just one base away, this may be a read error. The chain links TRBV12-3 or TRBV12-4 to TRBJ2-1; 14 bases line up with TRBD2. The CDR3 is 17 amino acids. CDR3 residues: CACRPTSGGARFNEQFF. In nucleotides, the CDR3 is TGTGCCTGCAGGCCGACTAGCGGGGGGGCCCGCTTCAATGAGCAGTTCTTC.

The sample holds many counts of this clonotype. The V gene is TRBV28, the J gene TRBJ2-1; D unclear. There are 11 residues in the CDR3. Germline CDR1 MDHEN, CDR2 SYDVKM. Deletions cut 3 bases from V and 7 bases from J, with 4 bases between. The CDR3 coding sequence is TGTGCCAGCAGTTTGACTAATGAGCAGTTCTTC. This encodes CASSLTNEQFF.

This clonotype was seen a handful of times. This chain connects TRBV5-1 to TRBJ1-1; the D gene is possibly TRBD1 (5 bases). CDR1 and CDR2 (germline): SGHRS, YFSETQ. The V end lost 4 bases, the J end lost 4 bases, and 17 bases lay between the germline ends. CDR3 length: 15 residues. CDR3 sequence reads: CASSPQGGPGTEAFF. In nucleotides, the CDR3 is TGCGCCAGCAGCCCCCAGGGAGGGCCGGGCACTGAAGCTTTCTTT.

The DNA of the CDR3 is TGTGCCAGCTCACCCCTCTTGGGACAGGGCGGAGCCGAGCAGTACTTC. As protein: CASSPLLGQGGAEQYF. The chain combines TRBV18 with TRBJ2-7; 9 nucleotides agree with TRBD1. The junction had 12 bases not matched to a gene; V was cut back by 3 bases and J by 6 bases. The CDR3 length is 16 residues. From germline, CDR1 is KGHSH and CDR2 LQKENI.

This clonotype was seen only a few times. The chain uses TRBV9 and TRBJ2-7; no clear D. The CDR3 spans 15 residues. The germline CDR1 and CDR2 sequences are SGDLS and YYNGEE. V dropped 4 bases and J dropped 2 bases, with 16 bases sitting between them. The DNA for the CDR3 is TGTGCCAGCAGCACCGGTCTCCACGCGACCTACGAGCAGTACTTC. This gives the protein CASSTGLHATYEQYF. The variable domain in full, with the rest retrieved from reference TRBV9 and TRBJ2-7, is DSGVTQTPKHLITATGQRVTLRCSPRSGDLSVYWYQQSLDQGLQFLIQYYNGEERAKGNILERFSAQQFPDLHSELNLSSLELGDSALYFCASSTGLHATYEQYFGPGTRLTVT.

This clonotype came up many times. The chain combines TRBV5-5 with TRBJ2-1; 11 bases match TRBD2. Losses at the gene ends were 1 base for V and 8 bases for J; bases not matched to a gene: 2. The CDR3 is 14 amino acids. The V gene's germline CDR1 is SGHKS and CDR2 YYEKEE (reference sequence). In nucleotides, the CDR3 is TGTGCCAGCAGCTTGCTAGCGGGAGGCGATGAGCAGTTCTTC. It specifies CASSLLAGGDEQFF.

This clonotype was seen at least ten times. The chain is built from TRBV20-1 and TRBJ2-3; the D is unclear. The length of the CDR3 is 11 residues. The V gene lost 6 bases and the J gene lost 6 bases, with 10 bases spanning the gap. The germline V gene has CDR1 DFQATT and CDR2 SNEGSKA (reference sequence). The chain's CDR3 is CSASTGDTQYF. For the CDR3, the DNA is TGCAGTGCCTCTACCGGGGATACGCAGTATTTT.

The chain recombines TRBV7-3 with TRBJ2-1; D is ambiguous. V was shortened by 0 bases and J by 2 bases, with 11 bases between the two germline ends. The CDR3 extends over 16 amino acids. The germline CDR1 and CDR2 sequences are SGHTA and FQGTGA. The CDR3 nucleotides are TGTGCCAGCAGCTTAACGCCGGGCACAACCTACAATGAGCAGTTCTTC. Amino acid sequence: CASSLTPGTTYNEQFF.

The chain uses TRBV28 and TRBJ2-7; either TRBD1 or TRBD2 may supply D (5 bases each). V gave up 6 bases and J gave up 2 bases, with 17 bases separating them. The germline V gene has CDR1 MDHEN and CDR2 SYDVKM. This CDR3 comprises 15 residues. The chain's CDR3 is CASSNRGPDPYEQYF. The DNA of the CDR3 is TGTGCCAGCAGCAACCGGGGCCCGGACCCCTACGAGCAGTACTTC.

This clonotype was counted between two and nine times. This chain uses TRBV28 with TRBJ1-5, with unresolved D. Looked up from germline, CDR1 is MDHEN and CDR2 is SYDVKM. The CDR3 has 13 amino acids. V lost 2 bases, J lost 7 bases, and 9 bases lay in between. CDR3 in amino acids: CASSLITRQPQHF. The CDR3 region has the DNA TGTGCCAGCAGTTTAATAACTCGACAGCCCCAGCATTTT.

The chain links TRBV6-2 or TRBV6-3 to TRBJ2-3; D may be TRBD1 (5 bases). The length of the CDR3 is 13 residues. Germline V gene sequence: CDR1 MNHEY, CDR2 SVGEGT. The V end lost 10 bases, the J end lost 3 bases, and 14 bases lay between the germline ends. The CDR3 here is CAIGRGPTDTQYF. In DNA, the CDR3 is TGTGCCATCGGAAGGGGTCCGACAGATACGCAGTATTTT.

A few counts support this clonotype. This rearrangement joins TRBV3-1 to TRBJ2-4; either TRBD1 or TRBD2 may fit D (5 bases each). Trimming removed 0 bases at V and 7 bases at J, with 13 bases between. CDR1 and CDR2 (germline): LGHDT, YNNKEL (reference sequence). The CDR3 length is 15 residues. The DNA of the CDR3 is TGTGCCAGCAGCCAAGACACAGGCGGGTGGAACATTCAGTACTTC. Translation: CASSQDTGGWNIQYF.

This chain joins TRBV6-5 and TRBJ2-5; D perhaps matches TRBD1 (6 bases). The CDR3 is 12 amino acids. The ends were cut back, 7 bases at V and 6 bases at J, with 12 bases in the middle. Germline CDR1 reads MNHEY; CDR2 reads SVGAGI. This CDR3 reads CASMGAFQTQYF. In DNA, the CDR3 is TGTGCCAGCATGGGGGCCTTCCAGACCCAGTACTTC.

This clonotype was detected ten times or more. The CDR3 sequence: CASSLNRDLRAFF. CDR3 coding DNA: TGTGCCAGCAGCTTGAACAGGGATTTGCGGGCTTTCTTT. The rearrangement links TRBV12-3 or TRBV12-4 to TRBJ1-1; D is perhaps TRBD1 (6 bases). The V end lost 6 bases, the J end lost 11 bases, and 19 bases lay between the germline ends. The CDR3 consists of 13 residues.

The gene calls are TRBV24-1 and TRBJ2-1; 8 positions match TRBD1. Looked up from germline, CDR1 is KGHDR and CDR2 is SFDVKD. The CDR3 covers 15 residues. V was pared by 4 bases and J by 3 bases, with 4 bases of the junction left unmatched. The CDR3 DNA follows: TGTGCCACCAGTGACCTCACAGGGGGCTACAATGAGCAGTTCTTC. This sequence encodes CATSDLTGGYNEQFF.

This clonotype was counted only a few times. This rearrangement joins TRBV7-2 to TRBJ2-5, with no clear D. Germline assignment: CDR1 SGHTA and CDR2 FQGNSA. V was cut by 2 bases and J by 1 base, with 11 bases left in between. The CDR3 has 15 amino acids. The CDR3 sequence: CASSLSGLTQETQYF. CDR3 nucleotides: TGTGCCAGCAGCTTAAGTGGGCTAACCCAAGAGACCCAGTACTTC.

This clonotype was seen many times. The chain is built from TRBV20-1 and TRBJ1-1; D might be TRBD1 (5 bases). Germline CDR1 DFQATT, CDR2 SNEGSKA (reference sequence). The CDR3 is 15 residues long. Between the trimmed V and J ends, which lost 3 bases and 5 bases, there was a span of 19 bases. The CDR3 reads CSASGPGLDGTEAFF. The CDR3 DNA reads as TGCAGTGCTAGTGGCCCGGGGCTGGATGGTACTGAAGCTTTCTTT.